This is a list of T cell receptor beta chains from one sample in a study of blood T cells in healthy people across ages. TCRdb re-called the 5' RACE reads through MiXCR, storing one row per CDR3 protein. The table includes about 780,000 distinct CDR3 sequences, about 42% detected once. The specimen sequenced was blood. The receptors here all came from a man older than 75 in good health. Each CDR3 is given with its conserved first and last residue. Each record gives: V gene, J gene, clone size, D gene, CDR3 protein, CDR3 DNA. A D gene is named only where the DNA matches it firmly. Clone size appears in some rows only: once, few, many, or a class for an expanded clone.

>TRBV7-9|TRBJ2-7|-|TRBD2
CASRVTSASGHEQYF
TGTGCCAGCCGCGTGACTAGCGCGAGCGGCCACGAGCAGTACTTC
>TRBV20-1|TRBJ2-5|-|-
CSASENRFGETQYF
TGCAGTGCCTCCGAAAACAGGTTTGGGGAGACCCAGTACTTC
>TRBV5-1|TRBJ2-4|few|-
CASSSILEQYF
TGCGCCAGCAGCTCAATACTGGAGCAGTACTTC
>TRBV15|TRBJ2-1|-|TRBD2
CATSRDYGRPGNEQFF
TGTGCCACCAGCAGAGATTACGGGAGGCCGGGCAATGAGCAGTTCTTC
>TRBV6-5|TRBJ2-6|-|-
CASMGQVSSGANVQTF
TGTGCCAGCATGGGCCAAGTGAGCTCTGGGGCCAACGTCCAGACTTTC
>TRBV20-1|TRBJ2-1|many|TRBD1
CSALQGVYEQFF
TGCAGTGCCCTACAGGGGGTCTATGAGCAGTTCTTC
>TRBV29-1|TRBJ2-1|-|TRBD2
CSVGPSGRYLFF
TGCAGCGTTGGTCCTAGCGGCCGTTATTTGTTCTTC
>TRBV10-3|TRBJ2-7|-|-
CAIRTGAAYEQYF
TGTGCCATCAGGACAGGTGCGGCCTACGAGCAGTACTTC
>TRBV5-1|TRBJ2-7|few|-
CASTTSGGEQYF
TGCGCCAGCACCACCTCCGGGGGCGAGCAGTACTTC
>TRBV29-1|TRBJ2-4|-|TRBD2
CSVSGGAKNIQYF
TGCAGCGTTTCGGGAGGAGCCAAAAACATTCAGTACTTC
>TRBV6-2/TRBV6-3|TRBJ2-1|-|TRBD2
CASSPGLAGGRDNEQFF
TGTGCCAGCAGTCCTGGCTTAGCGGGGGGTCGGGACAATGAGCAGTTCTTC
>TRBV3-1|TRBJ2-4|few|-
CASSQGVAKNIQYF
TGTGCCAGCAGCCAAGGGGTAGCCAAAAACATTCAGTACTTC
>TRBV12-3/TRBV12-4|TRBJ2-1|-|-
CASGIPAYNEQFF
TGTGCCAGCGGAATACCGGCCTACAATGAGCAGTTCTTC
>TRBV20-1|TRBJ1-4|few|-
CSARDVEKLFF
TGCAGTGCTAGAGATGTTGAAAAACTGTTTTTT
>TRBV4-3|TRBJ2-1|-|-
CASSQDGNRFCNERFF
TGCGCCAGCAGCCAAGATGGAAACAGGTTCTGCAATGAGCGGTTCTTC
>TRBV4-3|TRBJ2-7|once|TRBD1
CASSQELVSGTVSYEQYF
TGCGCCAGCAGCCAAGAACTAGTGAGTGGGACAGTCTCCTACGAGCAGTACTTC
>TRBV25-1|TRBJ2-6|few|-
CASSEDGSRANVLTF
TGTGCCAGCAGTGAAGATGGATCTCGGGCCAACGTCCTGACTTTC
>TRBV20-1|TRBJ2-4|-|TRBD2
CSASLAGGGTAKNIQYF
TGCAGTGCTAGTCTAGCGGGAGGGGGGACAGCCAAAAACATTCAGTACTTC
>TRBV7-2|TRBJ2-5|-|-
CASTPTGQGFNEQYF
TGTGCCAGCACCCCCACAGGGCAGGGCTTCAATGAGCAGTACTTC
>TRBV28|TRBJ2-4|-|-
CASTKNGGGSSEQYF
TGTGCCAGCACCAAAAATGGGGGCGGGAGTTCGGAGCAGTACTTC
>TRBV5-6|TRBJ2-1|-|-
CASSMPARHNEQFF
TGTGCCAGCAGTATGCCGGCCAGACACAATGAGCAGTTCTTC
>TRBV20-1|TRBJ1-5|-|TRBD1
CSPGTGDGNQPQHF
TGCAGCCCCGGGACAGGGGACGGCAATCAGCCCCAGCATTTT
>TRBV20-1|TRBJ2-1|-|TRBD2
CSADSGTSSYNEQFF
TGCAGTGCTGATTCCGGGACTAGCTCCTACAATGAGCAGTTCTTC
>TRBV4-1|TRBJ2-2|-|-
CASSPPTNTGELFF
TGCGCCAGCAGCCCGCCCACCAACACCGGGGAGCTGTTTTTT
>TRBV10-3|TRBJ1-4|few|-
CAISGRTGEKLFF
TGTGCCATCTCGGGGAGAACGGGTGAAAAACTGTTTTTT
>TRBV28|TRBJ1-2|-|-
CASTRGNYGYTF
TGTGCCAGCACCAGGGGAAACTATGGCTACACCTTC
>TRBV5-1|TRBJ2-1|-|-
CASRPPSRGEQFF
TGCGCCAGCAGACCCCCTAGTCGTGGTGAGCAGTTCTTC
>TRBV4-3|TRBJ2-3|-|-
CASSQAGEGTDTQYF
TGCGCCAGCAGCCAAGCGGGGGAAGGCACAGATACGCAGTATTTT
>TRBV29-1|TRBJ1-5|-|TRBD1
CSAKTGDNQPQHF
TGCAGCGCCAAGACAGGGGACAATCAGCCCCAGCATTTT
>TRBV13|TRBJ2-1|-|-
CASRPELGYNEQFF
TGTGCCAGCAGACCGGAGTTAGGGTACAATGAGCAGTTCTTC
>TRBV6-2/TRBV6-3|TRBJ2-5|once|-
CANSNNQETQYF
TGTGCCAACAGTAACAACCAAGAGACCCAGTACTTC
>TRBV6-2/TRBV6-3|TRBJ2-3|few|-
CASIKSGPKDTQYF
TGTGCCAGCATAAAATCGGGACCGAAGGATACGCAGTATTTT
>TRBV7-9|TRBJ2-3|many|TRBD2
CASSRTSGSTDTQYF
TGTGCCAGCAGCAGGACTAGCGGGAGTACAGATACGCAGTATTTT
>TRBV12-3/TRBV12-4|TRBJ2-3|-|TRBD2
CASSPVTSGGAGTQYF
TGTGCCAGCAGCCCCGTGACTAGCGGGGGAGCAGGTACGCAGTATTTT
>TRBV19|TRBJ2-4|few|TRBD1
CASSTQTGDEQYF
TGTGCCAGTAGTACCCAGACAGGGGATGAGCAGTACTTC
>TRBV4-3|TRBJ2-5|-|-
CASSQDWGSYLETQYF
TGCGCCAGCAGCCAAGATTGGGGCAGCTACCTAGAGACCCAGTACTTC
>TRBV20-1|TRBJ1-5|-|-
CSAREFQGSNQPQHF
TGCAGTGCTAGGGAATTCCAGGGTAGCAATCAGCCCCAGCATTTT
>TRBV20-1|TRBJ2-1|-|-
CSVRDLGTGIYEQFF
TGCAGTGTTAGAGATCTCGGTACAGGTATCTACGAGCAGTTCTTC
>TRBV29-1|TRBJ2-7|-|TRBD2
CSVGTSGFSYEQYF
TGCAGCGTGGGGACTAGCGGTTTTTCCTACGAGCAGTACTTC
>TRBV15|TRBJ2-7|once|-
CATSTGPLYEQYF
TGTGCCACCAGCACCGGACCCCTCTACGAGCAGTACTTC
>TRBV5-1|TRBJ1-2|-|-
CAGSLTQGGDGYTF
TGCGCCGGCAGCCTGACGCAGGGAGGGGATGGCTACACCTTC
>TRBV7-2|TRBJ2-3|-|-
CASSSSLNGTQYF
TGTGCCAGCAGCTCGTCGCTTAATGGTACGCAGTATTTT
>TRBV11-1|TRBJ2-1|-|-
CASSDRWINEQFF
TGTGCCAGCAGTGACAGGTGGATCAATGAGCAGTTCTTC
>TRBV18|TRBJ1-4|-|-
CASSPRGHEKLFF
TGTGCCAGCTCACCCAGAGGGCATGAAAAACTGTTTTTT
>TRBV12-3/TRBV12-4|TRBJ2-1|few|-
CASSTTLGQNIYNEQFF
TGTGCCAGCAGTACCACCCTAGGACAGAACATTTACAATGAGCAGTTCTTC
>TRBV11-3|TRBJ2-5|few|-
CASSLGLEGQETQYF
TGTGCCAGCAGCTTAGGACTGGAAGGGCAAGAGACCCAGTACTTC
>TRBV7-2|TRBJ2-3|-|TRBD2
CASSMMKGSGREDTQYF
TGTGCCAGCAGCATGATGAAAGGTAGCGGGAGAGAAGATACGCAGTATTTT
>TRBV5-5|TRBJ1-5|few|-
CASSHEPGNSNQPQHF
TGTGCCAGCAGCCATGAGCCAGGGAATAGCAATCAGCCCCAGCATTTT
>TRBV15|TRBJ1-5|many|-
CATSRDREWSQPQHF
TGTGCCACCAGCAGAGACAGGGAGTGGTCTCAGCCCCAGCATTTT
>TRBV18|TRBJ2-1|-|TRBD1
CASSPRQDRTYNEQFF
TGTGCCAGCTCCCCCCGGCAGGACAGGACCTACAATGAGCAGTTCTTC
>TRBV20-1|TRBJ1-2|few|-
CSASKGVDGYTF
TGCAGTGCTAGTAAGGGGGTGGATGGCTACACCTTC
>TRBV3-1|TRBJ2-5|few|-
CASSQEGRTQYF
TGTGCCAGCAGCCAAGAAGGGCGGACCCAGTACTTC
>TRBV6-2/TRBV6-3|TRBJ1-2|-|-
CASSANPVPGYTF
TGTGCCAGCAGTGCCAATCCGGTTCCGGGCTACACCTTC
>TRBV5-1|TRBJ2-3|once|-
CASSLRAQSTDTQYF
TGCGCCAGCAGCTTGCGGGCGCAGAGCACAGATACGCAGTATTTT
>TRBV28|TRBJ1-6|-|-
CASSLAGPPVGRYNSPLHF
TGTGCCAGCAGTTTAGCCGGGCCACCGGTTGGCAGATATAATTCACCCCTCCACTTT